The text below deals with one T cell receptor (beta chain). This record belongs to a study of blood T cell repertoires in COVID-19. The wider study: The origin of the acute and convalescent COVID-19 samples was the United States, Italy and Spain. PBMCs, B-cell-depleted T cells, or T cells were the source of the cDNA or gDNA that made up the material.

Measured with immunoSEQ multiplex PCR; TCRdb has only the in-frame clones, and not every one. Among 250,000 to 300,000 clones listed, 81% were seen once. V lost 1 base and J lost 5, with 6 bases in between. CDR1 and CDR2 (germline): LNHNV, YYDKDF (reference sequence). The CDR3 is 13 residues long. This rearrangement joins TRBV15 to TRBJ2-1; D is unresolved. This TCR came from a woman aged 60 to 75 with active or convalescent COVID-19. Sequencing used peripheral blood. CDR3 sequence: CATSRGLNNEQFF. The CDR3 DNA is TGTGCCACCAGCAGAGGCCTAAACAATGAGCAGTTCTTC.